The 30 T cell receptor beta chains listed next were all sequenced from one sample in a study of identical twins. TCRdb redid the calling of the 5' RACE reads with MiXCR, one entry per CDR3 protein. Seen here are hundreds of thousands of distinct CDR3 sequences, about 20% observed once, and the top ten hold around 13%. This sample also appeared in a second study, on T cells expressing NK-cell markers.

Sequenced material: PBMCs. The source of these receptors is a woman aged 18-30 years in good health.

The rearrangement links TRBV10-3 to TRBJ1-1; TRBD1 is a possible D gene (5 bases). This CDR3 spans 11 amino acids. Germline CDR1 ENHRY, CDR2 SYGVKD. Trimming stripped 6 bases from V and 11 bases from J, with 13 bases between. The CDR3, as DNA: TGTGCCATCAGCCCAGGGTTAGAGGCTTTCTTT. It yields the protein CAISPGLEAFF.

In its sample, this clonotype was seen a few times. The CDR3 region is CASSLEPGAPYNEQFF. The CDR3 DNA follows: TGTGCCAGCAGCTTAGAGCCGGGAGCGCCCTACAATGAGCAGTTCTTC. The rearrangement joins TRBV7-2 to TRBJ2-1, with D tentatively TRBD2 (6 bases). This CDR3 comprises 16 residues. Germline CDR1 and CDR2: SGHTA and FQGNSA. Trimming took off 1 base at V and 2 bases at J, with 12 bases between the two ends.

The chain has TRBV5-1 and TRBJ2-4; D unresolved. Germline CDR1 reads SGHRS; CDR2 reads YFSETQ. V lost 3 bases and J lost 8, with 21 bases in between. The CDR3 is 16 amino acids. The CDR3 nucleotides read TGCGCCAGCAGCTATACGGTCGGGCAGGCGGAGTACATTCAGTACTTC. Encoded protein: CASSYTVGQAEYIQYF.

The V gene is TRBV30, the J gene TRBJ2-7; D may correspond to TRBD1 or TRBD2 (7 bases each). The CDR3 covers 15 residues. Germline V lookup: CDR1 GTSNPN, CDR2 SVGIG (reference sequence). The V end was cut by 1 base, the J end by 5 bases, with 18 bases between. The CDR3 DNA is TGTGCCTGGAGTGGGGACAGCACTGGGGGGGACGAGCAGTACTTC. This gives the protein CAWSGDSTGGDEQYF.

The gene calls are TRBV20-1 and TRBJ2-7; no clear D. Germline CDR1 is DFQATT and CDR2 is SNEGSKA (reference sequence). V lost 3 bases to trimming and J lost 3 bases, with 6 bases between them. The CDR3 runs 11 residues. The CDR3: CSASHLYEQYF. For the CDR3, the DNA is TGCAGTGCTAGTCACCTCTACGAGCAGTACTTC.

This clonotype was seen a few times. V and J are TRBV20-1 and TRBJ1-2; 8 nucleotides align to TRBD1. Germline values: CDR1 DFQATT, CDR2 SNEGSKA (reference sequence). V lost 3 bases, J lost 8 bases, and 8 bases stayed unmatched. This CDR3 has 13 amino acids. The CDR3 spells CSASHDRGWGYTF. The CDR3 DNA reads TGCAGTGCTAGCCATGACAGGGGTTGGGGCTACACCTTC.

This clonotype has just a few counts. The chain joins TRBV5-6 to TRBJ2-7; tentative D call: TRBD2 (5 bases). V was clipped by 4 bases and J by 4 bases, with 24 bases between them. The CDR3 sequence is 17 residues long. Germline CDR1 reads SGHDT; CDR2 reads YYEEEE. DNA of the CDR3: TGTGCCAGCAGCGCGACGGCTTCGGGGTGGAAAAGGTACGAGCAGTACTTC. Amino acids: CASSATASGWKRYEQYF.

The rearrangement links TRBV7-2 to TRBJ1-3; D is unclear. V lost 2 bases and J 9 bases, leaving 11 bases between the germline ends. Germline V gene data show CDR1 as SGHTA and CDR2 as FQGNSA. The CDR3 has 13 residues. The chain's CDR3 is CASSLFGSFTIYF. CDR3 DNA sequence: TGTGCCAGCAGCTTATTTGGGTCTTTCACCATATATTTT.

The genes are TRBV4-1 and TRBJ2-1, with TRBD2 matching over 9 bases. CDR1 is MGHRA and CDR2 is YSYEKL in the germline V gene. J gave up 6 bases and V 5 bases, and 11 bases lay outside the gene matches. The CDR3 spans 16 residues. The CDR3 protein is CASSVLAGPTGNEQFF. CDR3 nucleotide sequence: TGCGCCAGCAGCGTCCTAGCGGGACCTACCGGCAATGAGCAGTTCTTC.

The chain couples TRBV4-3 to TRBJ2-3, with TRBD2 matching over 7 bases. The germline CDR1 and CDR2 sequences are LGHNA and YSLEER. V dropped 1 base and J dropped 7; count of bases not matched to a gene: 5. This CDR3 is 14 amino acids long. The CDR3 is CASSQASSGYTQYF. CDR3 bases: TGCGCCAGCAGCCAAGCCTCTAGCGGCTATACGCAGTATTTT.

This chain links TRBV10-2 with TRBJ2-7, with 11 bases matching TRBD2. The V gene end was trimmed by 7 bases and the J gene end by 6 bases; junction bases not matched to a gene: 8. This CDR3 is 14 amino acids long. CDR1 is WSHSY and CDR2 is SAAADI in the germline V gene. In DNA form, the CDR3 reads TGCGCCAGCATTAATAGCGGGGGGGCCCGCGAGCAGTACTTC. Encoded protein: CASINSGGAREQYF.

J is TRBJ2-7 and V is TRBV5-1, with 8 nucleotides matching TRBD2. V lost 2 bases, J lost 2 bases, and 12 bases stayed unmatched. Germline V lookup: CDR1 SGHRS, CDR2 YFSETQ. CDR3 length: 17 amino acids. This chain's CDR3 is CASSFFQGSGAAYEQYF. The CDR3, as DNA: TGCGCCAGCAGCTTTTTCCAGGGTAGCGGGGCCGCCTACGAGCAGTACTTC. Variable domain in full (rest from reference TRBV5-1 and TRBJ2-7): KAGVTQTPRYLIKTRGQQVTLSCSPISGHRSVSWYQQTPGQGLQFLFEYFSETQRNKGNFPGRFSGRQFSNSRSEMNVSTLELGDSALYLCASSFFQGSGAAYEQYFGPGTRLTVT.

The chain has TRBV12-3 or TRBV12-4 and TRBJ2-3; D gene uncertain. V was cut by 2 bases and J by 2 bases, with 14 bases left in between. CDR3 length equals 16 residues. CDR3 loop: CASSLIPGWSTDTQYF. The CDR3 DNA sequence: TGTGCCAGCAGTTTAATACCCGGCTGGTCCACAGATACGCAGTATTTT.

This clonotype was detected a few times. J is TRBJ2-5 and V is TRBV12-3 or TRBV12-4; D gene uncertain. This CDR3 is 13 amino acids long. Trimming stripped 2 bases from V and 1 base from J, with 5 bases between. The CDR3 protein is CASSLSIQETQYF. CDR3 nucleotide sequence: TGTGCCAGCAGTTTATCGATCCAAGAGACCCAGTACTTC.

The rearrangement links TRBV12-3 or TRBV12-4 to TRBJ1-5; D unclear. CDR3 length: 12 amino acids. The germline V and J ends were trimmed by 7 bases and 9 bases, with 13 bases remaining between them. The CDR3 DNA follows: TGTGCCAGCACCACGGAAGGACGGCCCCAGCATTTT. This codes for CASTTEGRPQHF.

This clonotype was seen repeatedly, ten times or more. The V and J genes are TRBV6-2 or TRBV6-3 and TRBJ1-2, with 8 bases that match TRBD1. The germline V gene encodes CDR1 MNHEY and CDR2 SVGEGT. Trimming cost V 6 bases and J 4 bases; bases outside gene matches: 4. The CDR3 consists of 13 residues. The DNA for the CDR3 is TGTGCCAGCAGCTTGACAGGGGTCTATGGCTACACCTTC. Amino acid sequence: CASSLTGVYGYTF.

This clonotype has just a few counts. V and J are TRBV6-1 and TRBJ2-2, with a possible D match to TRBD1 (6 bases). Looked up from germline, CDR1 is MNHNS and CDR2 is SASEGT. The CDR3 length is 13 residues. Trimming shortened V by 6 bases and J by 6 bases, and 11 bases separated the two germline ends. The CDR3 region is CASRAGVSGELFF. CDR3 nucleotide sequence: TGTGCCAGCAGGGCAGGGGTCTCCGGGGAGCTGTTTTTT.

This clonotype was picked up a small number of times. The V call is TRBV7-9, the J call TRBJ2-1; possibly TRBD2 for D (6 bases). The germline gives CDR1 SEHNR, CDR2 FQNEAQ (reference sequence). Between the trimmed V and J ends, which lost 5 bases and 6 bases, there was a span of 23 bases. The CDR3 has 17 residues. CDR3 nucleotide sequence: TGTGCCAGCAGCCCCCTTCCCCTAGCGAATCTCTTCAATGAGCAGTTCTTC. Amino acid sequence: CASSPLPLANLFNEQFF.

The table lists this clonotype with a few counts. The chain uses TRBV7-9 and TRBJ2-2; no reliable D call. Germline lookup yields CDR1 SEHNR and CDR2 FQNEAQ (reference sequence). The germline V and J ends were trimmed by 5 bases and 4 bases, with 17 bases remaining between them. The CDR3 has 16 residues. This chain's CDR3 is CASSPTTALSTGELFF. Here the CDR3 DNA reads TGTGCCAGCAGCCCAACGACGGCCCTAAGCACCGGGGAGCTGTTTTTT.

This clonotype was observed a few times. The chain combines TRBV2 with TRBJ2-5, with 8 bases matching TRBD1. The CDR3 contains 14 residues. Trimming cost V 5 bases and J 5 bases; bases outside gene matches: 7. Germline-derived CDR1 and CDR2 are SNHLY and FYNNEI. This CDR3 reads CASSSQGAQETQYF. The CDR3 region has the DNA TGTGCCAGCAGTTCTCAGGGGGCGCAGGAGACCCAGTACTTC.

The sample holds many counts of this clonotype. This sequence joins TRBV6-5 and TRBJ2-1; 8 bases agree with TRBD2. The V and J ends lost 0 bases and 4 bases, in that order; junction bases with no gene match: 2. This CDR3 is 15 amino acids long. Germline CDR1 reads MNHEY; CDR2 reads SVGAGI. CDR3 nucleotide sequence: TGTGCCAGCAGTTACTCCGGGGGGGGGTACAATGAGCAGTTCTTC. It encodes CASSYSGGGYNEQFF.

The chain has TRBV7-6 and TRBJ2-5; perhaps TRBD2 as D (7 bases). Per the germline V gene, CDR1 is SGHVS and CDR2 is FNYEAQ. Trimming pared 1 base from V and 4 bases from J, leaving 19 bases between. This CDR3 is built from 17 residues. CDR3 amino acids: CASSLEHPRGAGETQYF. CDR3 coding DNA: TGTGCCAGCAGCTTAGAACATCCCCGGGGGGCCGGAGAGACCCAGTACTTC.

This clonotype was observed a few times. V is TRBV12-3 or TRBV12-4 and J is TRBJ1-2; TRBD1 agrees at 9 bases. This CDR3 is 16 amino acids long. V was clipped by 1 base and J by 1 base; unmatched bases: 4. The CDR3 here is CASSLVGTGNNYGYTF. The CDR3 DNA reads TGTGCCAGCAGTTTAGTTGGGACAGGGAATAACTATGGCTACACCTTC.

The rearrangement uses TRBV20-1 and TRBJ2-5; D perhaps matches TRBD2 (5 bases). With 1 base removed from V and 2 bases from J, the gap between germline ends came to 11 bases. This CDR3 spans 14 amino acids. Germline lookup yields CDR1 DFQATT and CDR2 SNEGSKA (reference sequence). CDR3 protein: CSARARTFQETQYF. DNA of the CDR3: TGCAGTGCTAGAGCGAGGACTTTTCAAGAGACCCAGTACTTC.

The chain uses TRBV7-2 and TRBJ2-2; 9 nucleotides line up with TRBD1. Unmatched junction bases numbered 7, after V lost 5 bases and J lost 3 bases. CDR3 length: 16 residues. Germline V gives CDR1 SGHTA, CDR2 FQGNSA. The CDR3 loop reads CASSLPTGGYTGELFF. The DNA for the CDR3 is TGTGCCAGCAGCCTACCGACAGGGGGATACACCGGGGAGCTGTTTTTT.

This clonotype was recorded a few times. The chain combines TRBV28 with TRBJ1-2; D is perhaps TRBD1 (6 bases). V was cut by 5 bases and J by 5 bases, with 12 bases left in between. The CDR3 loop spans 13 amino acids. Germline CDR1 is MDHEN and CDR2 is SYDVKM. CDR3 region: CASSQQGPYGYTF. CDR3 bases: TGTGCCAGCAGTCAACAGGGCCCGTATGGCTACACCTTC.

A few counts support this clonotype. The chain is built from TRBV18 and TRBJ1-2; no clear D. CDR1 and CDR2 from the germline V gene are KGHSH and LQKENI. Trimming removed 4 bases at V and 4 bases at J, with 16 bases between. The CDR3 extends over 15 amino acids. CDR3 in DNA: TGTGCCAGCTCACTCTCCCGGAAGGGAGGCTATGGCTACACCTTC. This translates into CASSLSRKGGYGYTF.

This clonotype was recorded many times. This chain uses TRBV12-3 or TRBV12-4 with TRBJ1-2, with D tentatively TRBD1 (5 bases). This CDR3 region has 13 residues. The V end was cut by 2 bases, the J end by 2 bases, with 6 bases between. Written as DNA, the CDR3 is TGTGCCAGCAGTTTATCAGGGAACTATGGCTACACCTTC. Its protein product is CASSLSGNYGYTF.

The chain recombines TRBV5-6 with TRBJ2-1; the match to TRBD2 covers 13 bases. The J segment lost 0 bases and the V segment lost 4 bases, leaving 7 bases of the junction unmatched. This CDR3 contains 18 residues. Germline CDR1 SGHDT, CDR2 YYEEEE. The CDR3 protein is CASSAGLAGISSYNEQFF. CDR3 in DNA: TGTGCCAGCAGCGCGGGACTAGCGGGAATTAGCTCCTACAATGAGCAGTTCTTC.

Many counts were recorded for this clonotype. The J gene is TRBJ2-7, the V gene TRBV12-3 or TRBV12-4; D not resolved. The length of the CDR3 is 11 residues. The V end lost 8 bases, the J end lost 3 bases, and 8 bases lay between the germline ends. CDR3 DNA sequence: TGTGCCAGCTCCACTTACTACGAGCAGTACTTC. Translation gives CASSTYYEQYF.